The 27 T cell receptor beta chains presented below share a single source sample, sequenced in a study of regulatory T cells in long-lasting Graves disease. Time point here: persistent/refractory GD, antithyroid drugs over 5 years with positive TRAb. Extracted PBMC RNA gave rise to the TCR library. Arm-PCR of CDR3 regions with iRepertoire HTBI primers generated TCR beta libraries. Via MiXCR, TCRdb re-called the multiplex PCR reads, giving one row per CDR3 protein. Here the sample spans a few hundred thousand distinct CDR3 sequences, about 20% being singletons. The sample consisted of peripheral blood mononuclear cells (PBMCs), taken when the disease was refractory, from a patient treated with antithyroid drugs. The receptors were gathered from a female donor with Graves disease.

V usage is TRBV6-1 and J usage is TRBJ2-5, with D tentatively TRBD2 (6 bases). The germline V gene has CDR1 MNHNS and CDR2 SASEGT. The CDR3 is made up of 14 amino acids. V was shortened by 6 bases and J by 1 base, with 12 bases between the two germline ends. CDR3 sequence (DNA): TGTGCCAGCAGAACCGGGAGCCTCCAAGAGACCCAGTACTTC. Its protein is CASRTGSLQETQYF.

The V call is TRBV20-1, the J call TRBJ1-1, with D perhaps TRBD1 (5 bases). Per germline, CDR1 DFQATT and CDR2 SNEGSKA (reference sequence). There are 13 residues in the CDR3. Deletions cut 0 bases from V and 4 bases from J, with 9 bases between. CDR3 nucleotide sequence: TGCAGTGCTAGAGAGTGGGGGACCACTGAAGCTTTCTTT. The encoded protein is CSAREWGTTEAFF.

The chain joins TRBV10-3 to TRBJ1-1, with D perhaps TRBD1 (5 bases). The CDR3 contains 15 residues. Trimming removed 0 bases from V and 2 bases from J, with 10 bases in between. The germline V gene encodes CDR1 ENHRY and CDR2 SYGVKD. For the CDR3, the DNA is TGTGCCATCAGTGAGTCTTTTGGACACAACACTGAAGCTTTCTTT. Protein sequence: CAISESFGHNTEAFF.

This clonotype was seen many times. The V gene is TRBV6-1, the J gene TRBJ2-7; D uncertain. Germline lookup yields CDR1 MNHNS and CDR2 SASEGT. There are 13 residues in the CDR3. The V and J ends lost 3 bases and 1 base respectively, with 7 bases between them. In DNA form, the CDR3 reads TGTGCCAGCAGTGACCTCCTTTCCTACGAGCAGTACTTC. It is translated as CASSDLLSYEQYF.

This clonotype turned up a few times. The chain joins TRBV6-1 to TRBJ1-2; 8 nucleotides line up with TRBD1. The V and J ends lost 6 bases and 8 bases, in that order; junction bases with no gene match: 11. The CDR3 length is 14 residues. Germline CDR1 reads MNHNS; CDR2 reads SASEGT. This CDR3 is CASSYRGEELGYTF. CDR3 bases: TGTGCCAGCAGCTACAGGGGGGAGGAGTTAGGCTACACCTTC.

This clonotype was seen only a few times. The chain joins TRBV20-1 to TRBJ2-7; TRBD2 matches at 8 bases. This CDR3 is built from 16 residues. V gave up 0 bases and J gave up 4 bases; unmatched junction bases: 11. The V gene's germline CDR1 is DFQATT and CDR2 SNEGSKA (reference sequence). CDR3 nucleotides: TGCAGTGCTAGAGATTCGGGGGGGGGCCTGGAATACGAGCAGTACTTC. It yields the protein CSARDSGGGLEYEQYF.

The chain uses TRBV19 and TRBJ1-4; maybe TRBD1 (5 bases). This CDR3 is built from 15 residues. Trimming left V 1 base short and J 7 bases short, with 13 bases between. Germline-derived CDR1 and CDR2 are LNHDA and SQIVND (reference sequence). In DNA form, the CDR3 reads TGTGCCAGTAGTATAGTGGGGGTTACACCTGAAAAACTGTTTTTT. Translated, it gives CASSIVGVTPEKLFF.

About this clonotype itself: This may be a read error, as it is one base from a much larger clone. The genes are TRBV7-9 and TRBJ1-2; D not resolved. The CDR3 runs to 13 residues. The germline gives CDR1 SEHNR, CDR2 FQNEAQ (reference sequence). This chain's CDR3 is CASSPTPNYGHTF. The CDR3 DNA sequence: TGTGCCAGCAGCCCGACACCAAACTATGGCCACACCTTC.

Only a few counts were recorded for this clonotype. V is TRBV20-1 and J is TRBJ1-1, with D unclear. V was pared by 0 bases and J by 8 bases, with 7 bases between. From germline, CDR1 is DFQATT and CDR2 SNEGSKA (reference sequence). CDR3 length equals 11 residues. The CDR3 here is CSAREDAEAFF. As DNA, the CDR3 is TGCAGTGCTAGAGAAGATGCGGAAGCTTTCTTT.

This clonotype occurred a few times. CDR3 sequence (DNA): TGTGCCAGCAGTTACGGGGCAGGGCTGGGGAATTCACCCCTCCACTTT. It encodes CASSYGAGLGNSPLHF. J is TRBJ1-6 and V is TRBV6-2 or TRBV6-3; TRBD1 might be the D (5 bases). CDR1 and CDR2 from the germline V gene are MNHEY and SVGEGT. The CDR3 spans 16 residues. Trimming pared 2 bases from V and 7 bases from J, leaving 15 bases between.

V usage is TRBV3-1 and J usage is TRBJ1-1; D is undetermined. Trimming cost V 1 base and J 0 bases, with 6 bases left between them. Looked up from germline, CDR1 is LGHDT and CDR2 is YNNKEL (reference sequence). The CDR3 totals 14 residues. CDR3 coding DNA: TGTGCCAGCAGCCAAGCGCTTCTGAACACTGAAGCTTTCTTT. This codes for CASSQALLNTEAFF.

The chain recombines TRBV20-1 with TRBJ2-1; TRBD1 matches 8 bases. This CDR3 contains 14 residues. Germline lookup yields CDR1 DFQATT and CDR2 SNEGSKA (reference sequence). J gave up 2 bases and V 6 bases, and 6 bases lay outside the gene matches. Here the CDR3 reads CSARRQGPYNEQFF. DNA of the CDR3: TGCAGTGCCAGACGACAGGGGCCCTACAATGAGCAGTTCTTC.

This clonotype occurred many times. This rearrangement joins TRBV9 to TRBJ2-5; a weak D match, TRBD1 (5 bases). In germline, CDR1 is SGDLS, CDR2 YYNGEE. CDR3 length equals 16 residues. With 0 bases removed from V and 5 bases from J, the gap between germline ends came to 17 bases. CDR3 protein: CASSVGGLPGEETQYF. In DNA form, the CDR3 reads TGTGCCAGCAGCGTAGGGGGCCTCCCCGGTGAGGAGACCCAGTACTTC.

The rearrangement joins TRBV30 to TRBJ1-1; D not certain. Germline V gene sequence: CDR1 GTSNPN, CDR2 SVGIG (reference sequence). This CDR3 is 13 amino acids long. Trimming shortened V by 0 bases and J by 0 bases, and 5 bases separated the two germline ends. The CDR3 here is CAWSVLLNTEAFF. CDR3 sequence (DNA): TGTGCCTGGAGTGTACTGTTGAACACTGAAGCTTTCTTT.

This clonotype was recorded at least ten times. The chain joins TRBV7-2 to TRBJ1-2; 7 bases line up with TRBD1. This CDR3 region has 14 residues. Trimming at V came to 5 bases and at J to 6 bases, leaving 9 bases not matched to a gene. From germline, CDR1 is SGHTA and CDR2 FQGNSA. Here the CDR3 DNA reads TGTGCCAGCAGCCGCAGGGGGTTGGCGAATGGCTACACCTTC. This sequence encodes CASSRRGLANGYTF.

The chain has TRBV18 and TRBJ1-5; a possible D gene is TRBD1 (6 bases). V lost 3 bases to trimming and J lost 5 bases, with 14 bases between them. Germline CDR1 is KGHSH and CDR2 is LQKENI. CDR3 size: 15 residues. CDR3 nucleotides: TGTGCCAGCTCACCTCAGGGGCAGGGCCATCAGCCCCAGCATTTT. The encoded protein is CASSPQGQGHQPQHF.

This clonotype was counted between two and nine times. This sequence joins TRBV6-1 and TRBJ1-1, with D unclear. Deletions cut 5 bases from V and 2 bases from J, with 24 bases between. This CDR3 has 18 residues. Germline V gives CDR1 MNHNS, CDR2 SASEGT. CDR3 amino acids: CASSKDVSGRSLNTEAFF. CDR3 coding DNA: TGTGCCAGCAGTAAAGACGTCTCGGGTCGATCTCTTAACACTGAAGCTTTCTTT.

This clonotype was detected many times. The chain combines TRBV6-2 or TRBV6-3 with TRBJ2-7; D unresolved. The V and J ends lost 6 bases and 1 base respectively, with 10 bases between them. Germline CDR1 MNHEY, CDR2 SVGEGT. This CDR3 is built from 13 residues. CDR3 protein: CASSPTYSYEQYF. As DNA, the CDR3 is TGTGCCAGCAGCCCGACTTATTCCTACGAGCAGTACTTC.

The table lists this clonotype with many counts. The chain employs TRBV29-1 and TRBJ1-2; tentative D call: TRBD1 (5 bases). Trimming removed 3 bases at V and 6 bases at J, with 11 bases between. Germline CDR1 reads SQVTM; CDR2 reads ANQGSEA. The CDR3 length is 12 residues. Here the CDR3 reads CSVEGRVHGYTF. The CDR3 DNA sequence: TGCAGCGTTGAGGGCAGGGTACATGGCTACACCTTC.

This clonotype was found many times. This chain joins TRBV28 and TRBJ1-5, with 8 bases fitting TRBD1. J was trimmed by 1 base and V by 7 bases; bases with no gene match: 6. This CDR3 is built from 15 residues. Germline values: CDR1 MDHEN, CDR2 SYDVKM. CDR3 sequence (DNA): TGTGCCAGCATCATGACAGGGGAAAGCAATCAGCCCCAGCATTTT. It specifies CASIMTGESNQPQHF.

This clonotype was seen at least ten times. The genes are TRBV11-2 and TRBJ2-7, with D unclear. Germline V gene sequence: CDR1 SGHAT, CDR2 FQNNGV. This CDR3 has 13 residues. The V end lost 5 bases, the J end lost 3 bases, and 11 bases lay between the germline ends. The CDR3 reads CASSRQENYEQYF. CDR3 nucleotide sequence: TGTGCCAGCAGCCGGCAGGAGAACTACGAGCAGTACTTC.

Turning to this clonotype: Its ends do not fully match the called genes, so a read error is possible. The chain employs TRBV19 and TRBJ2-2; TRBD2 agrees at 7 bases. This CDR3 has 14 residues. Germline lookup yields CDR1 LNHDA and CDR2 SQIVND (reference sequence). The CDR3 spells CAGRKRGNTGELFF. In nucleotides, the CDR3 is TGTGCCGGTAGGAAGCGGGGGAACACCGGGGAGCTGTTTTTT.

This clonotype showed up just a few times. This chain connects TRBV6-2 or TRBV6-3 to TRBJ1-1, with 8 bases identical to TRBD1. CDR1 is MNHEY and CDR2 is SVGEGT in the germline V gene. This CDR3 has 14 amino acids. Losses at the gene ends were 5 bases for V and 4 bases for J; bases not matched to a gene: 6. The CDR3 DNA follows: TGTGCCAGCAGTGAAAGACAGGGGACCACTGAAGCTTTCTTT. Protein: CASSERQGTTEAFF.

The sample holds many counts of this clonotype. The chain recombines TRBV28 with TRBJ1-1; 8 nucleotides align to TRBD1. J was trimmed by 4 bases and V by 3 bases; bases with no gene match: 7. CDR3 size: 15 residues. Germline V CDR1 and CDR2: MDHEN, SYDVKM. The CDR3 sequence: CASSFDRGVGTEAFF. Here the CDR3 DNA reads TGTGCCAGCAGTTTCGACAGGGGAGTAGGCACTGAAGCTTTCTTT.

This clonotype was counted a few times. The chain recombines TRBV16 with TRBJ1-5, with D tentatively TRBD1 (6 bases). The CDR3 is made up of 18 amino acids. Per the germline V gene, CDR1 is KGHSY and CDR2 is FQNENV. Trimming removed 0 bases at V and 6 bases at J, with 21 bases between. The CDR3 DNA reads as TGTGCCAGCAGCCAATCAGATGGGAAACAGGGAGATAGTCAGCCCCAGCATTTT. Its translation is CASSQSDGKQGDSQPQHF.

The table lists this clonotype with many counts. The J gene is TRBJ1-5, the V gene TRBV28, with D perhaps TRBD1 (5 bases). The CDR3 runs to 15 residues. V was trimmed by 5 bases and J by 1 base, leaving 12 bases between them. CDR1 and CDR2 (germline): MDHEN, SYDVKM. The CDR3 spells CASSDLYRSNQPQHF. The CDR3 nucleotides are TGTGCCAGCAGTGATCTGTACAGGAGCAATCAGCCCCAGCATTTT. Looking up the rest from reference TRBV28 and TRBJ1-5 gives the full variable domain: DVKVTQSSRYLVKRTGEKVFLECVQDMDHENMFWYRQDPGLGLRLIYFSYDVKMKEKGDIPEGYSVSREKKERFSLILESASTNQTSMYLCASSDLYRSNQPQHFGDGTRLSIL.

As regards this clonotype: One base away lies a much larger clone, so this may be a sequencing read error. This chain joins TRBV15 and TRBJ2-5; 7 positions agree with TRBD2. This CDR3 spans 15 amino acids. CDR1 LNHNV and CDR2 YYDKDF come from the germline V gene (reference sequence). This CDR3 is CVTWSGDPRRETQYF. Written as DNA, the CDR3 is TGTGTCACCTGGAGCGGGGATCCTCGCCGAGAGACCCAGTACTTC.